The T cell receptor (beta chain) under discussion was sequenced for a study of T cells after yellow fever vaccination (dated by TCRdb to about 2019). Study-level background: Using CD3, CD45RA, CCR7 and CD95 staining, memory subsets (EM, EMRA, CM and Tscm) were sorted on a BD FACS Aria III. The SMART-Seq v4 Ultra Low Input RNA kit was used to prepare libraries from fractions with low cell numbers. Bulk TCR alpha and beta repertoires were sequenced longitudinally to track T-cell clones before and after primary and booster YFV17D yellow fever vaccination. Two healthy male donors, one aged 18 to 30 and one aged 30 to 40 years, made up the cohort. Blood was drawn at multiple timepoints before and after primary and secondary immunization, with bulk PBMC replicates and cell subsets isolated. Memory subsets were sorted on days 0, 15 and 45 and at 18 months following primary vaccination, and on days 0, 15 and 45 following the 30-year booster. Findings and caveats that apply to the study as a whole: In the sorted memory subsets on day 0, nearly all of the vaccine-responding clonotypes fell below detection. A small fraction of clonotypes showed up in both the CD4 and CD8 compartments, probably as a result of convergent recombination. Computational filtering was needed because FACS-sorted repertoires could contain abundant contaminating clonotypes from the bulk population. Most clones expanded after primary vaccination were re-detected after the booster (almost 97% of CD4 and roughly 85% of CD8), suggesting broad memory maintenance. The secondary T-cell response was found to be weaker but faster than the primary response, with a peak reached on day 5 rather than on day 15. Because only a couple of donors were included in the study, the extent to which the findings can be generalized is limited.

Relative to its sample, this clonotype is medium-sized (0.01 to 0.1%). Within one base of it there is no much larger clone, and no base qualities were kept. The treatment or condition label for this specimen denotes: live attenuated yellow fever vaccine strain. A standard Ficoll-Paque protocol was used to isolate PBMCs from peripheral blood. For sorted memory subsets, RNA extraction was done with the RNeasy Micro Kit. Based on the germline V gene, the CDR1 and CDR2 sequences are MNHEY and SVGAGI. Its CDR3 holds 14 amino acids, cysteine through phenylalanine. The CDR3 DNA has 42 bases and is translated from base 1. V is reduced by 8 bases and J by 9 bases, leaving a spacing of 20 bases between them. TCR cDNA was synthesized by 5'RACE template switching, which introduced a universal primer site and unique molecular identifiers. Priming of cDNA synthesis was performed from both the TCR alpha and TCR beta constant segments. Library amplification involved two PCR steps, and the second step added sample barcodes and sequencing adapters. Sequencing of libraries was done on Illumina HiSeq 2500 (2x100 bp) or NovaSeq (2x150 bp). In the source study's methods: MIGEC was used to demultiplex reads and collapse the reads into UMI consensus sequences, and MiXCR was used for V(D)J alignment. Vaccine-responding clonotypes were defined with edgeR using replicate PBMC samples, requiring FDR below 0.01 and a log2 fold change above 5 up to day 15. CD4 or CD8 identity was assigned to each bulk clonotype according to whether the clonotype was present at higher abundance in the sequenced CD4 repertoire or the sequenced CD8 repertoire. To estimate how each clone was distributed across memory phenotypes, clonotype frequencies in memory subsets were weighted by the numbers of FACS-sorted cells. TCRdb passed the public sequencing reads through fastp at Q25 and MiXCR, retaining productive beta sequences. Identical CDR3 proteins give one entry, which carries the most common genes and DNA. These V and J calls derive from TCRdb rather than the authors' analysis. The sample records about 10,000 distinct CDR3 sequences, 4% to 6% of which are singletons. Together, the top ten hold roughly 1.6% of the sample.

This receptor was obtained from a young man who received the YFV17D yellow fever vaccine. The chain joins TRBV6-5 to TRBJ1-5; a tentative D call is TRBD1 (5 bases match). The source was PBMCs, either bulk or a sorted T-cell subset (CD4+, CD8+, memory, or dextramer-sorted; not recorded which), collected less than 16 days after the first yellow fever vaccination. For the CDR3, the sequence is CASEGGRSRGPQHF. The bases read TGTGCCAGCGAAGGAGGGCGCTCGAGGGGGCCCCAGCATTTT.